The 32 T cell receptor beta chains in this list originate from one sample, sequenced in a study of blood T cell repertoires in COVID-19. The table came from immunoSEQ multiplex PCR; TCRdb's copy has only in-frame clones and leaves some out. The sample lists 400,000 to 500,000 clones, approximately 90% occurring once. Material: PBMCs or T cells enriched from blood (not recorded which). These receptors originate from a woman aged 18-29 years who had been exposed to COVID-19.

This clone was recorded once. The chain couples TRBV28 to TRBJ1-4; possibly TRBD1 for D (5 bases). Germline V lookup: CDR1 MDHEN, CDR2 SYDVKM. The V end was cut by 6 bases, the J end by 5 bases, with 19 bases between. This CDR3 region has 16 residues. DNA for the CDR3: TGTGCCAGCAGGTTCATTAGGGGCGCGTCGAATGAAAAACTGTTTTTT. Its translation is CASRFIRGASNEKLFF.

The V call is TRBV11-3, the J call TRBJ1-1, with 8 bases lining up with TRBD1. J gave up 0 bases and V 5 bases, and 5 bases lay outside the gene matches. Germline V gene lookup returns CDR1 SGHNT and CDR2 YENEEA. There are 15 residues in the CDR3. In DNA form, the CDR3 reads TGTGCCAGCAGCGAGGGACAGGCTTTGAACACTGAAGCTTTCTTT. The encoded protein is CASSEGQALNTEAFF.

The V and J genes are TRBV20-1 and TRBJ2-7, with D perhaps TRBD2 (6 bases). This CDR3 is built from 12 residues. From germline, CDR1 is DFQATT and CDR2 SNEGSKA (reference sequence). Trimming took 3 bases from V and 4 from J, leaving 10 bases between them. The CDR3 DNA reads as TGCAGTGCTAGTGGCGCGGGGTACGAGCAGTACTTC. It yields the protein CSASGAGYEQYF.

This clone was seen only a few times. The rearrangement links TRBV11-2 to TRBJ1-1; D is possibly TRBD1 (5 bases). Germline CDR1 reads SGHAT; CDR2 reads FQNNGV. Trimming removed 2 bases from V and 3 bases from J, with 22 bases in between. The CDR3 is made up of 18 amino acids. CDR3: CASSLTAGLLKGHTEAFF. DNA of the CDR3: TGTGCCAGCAGCTTAACTGCGGGACTCCTAAAGGGTCACACTGAAGCTTTCTTT.

V is TRBV7-2 and J is TRBJ1-4, with 9 bases aligning to TRBD1. V trimming: 3 bases; J trimming: 8 bases; junction bases outside the gene matches: 7. Germline V gives CDR1 SGHTA, CDR2 FQGNSA. The CDR3 has 15 residues. CDR3 in DNA: TGTGCCAGCAGCTTTGCGGGACAGGGAATGGAAAAACTGTTTTTT. Its protein is CASSFAGQGMEKLFF.

The chain combines TRBV11-2 with TRBJ2-1, with 10 nucleotides matching TRBD2. Trimming at V came to 0 bases and at J to 16 bases, leaving 12 bases not matched to a gene. Per germline, CDR1 SGHAT and CDR2 FQNNGV. This CDR3 contains 15 residues. CDR3 DNA sequence: TGTGCCAGCAGCTTAGAGGGATTAGCGGGAGGCCCTTACTTCTTC. It codes for CASSLEGLAGGPYFF.

The chain combines TRBV3-1 (or the pseudogene TRBV3-2) with TRBJ1-2, with 11 bases fitting TRBD1. In germline, CDR1 is LGHDT, CDR2 YNNKEL (reference sequence). Trimming cost V 2 bases and J 8 bases; bases outside gene matches: 10. CDR3 size: 16 residues. The CDR3 loop is CASSQRGQGAPEGYTF. For the CDR3, the DNA is TGTGCCAGCAGCCAAAGAGGACAGGGGGCGCCAGAGGGCTACACCTTC.

The CDR3 DNA is TGTGCCAGTAGTCCCGGGACAGGGGTCAATGAGCAGTTCTTC. Translated, it gives CASSPGTGVNEQFF. The gene calls are TRBV19 and TRBJ2-1; 10 bases are a match to TRBD1. Per germline, CDR1 LNHDA and CDR2 SQIVND (reference sequence). Trimming at V came to 5 bases and at J to 6 bases, leaving 4 bases not matched to a gene. This CDR3 has 14 residues. Complete variable domain (other parts from reference TRBV19 and TRBJ2-1): DGGITQSPKYLFRKEGQNVTLSCEQNLNHDAMYWYRQDPGQGLRLIYYSQIVNDFQKGDIAEGYSVSREKKESFPLTVTSAQKNPTAFYLCASSPGTGVNEQFFGPGTRLTVL.

This chain uses TRBV28 with TRBJ2-1, with TRBD2 identical over 10 bases. The CDR3 loop spans 16 amino acids. From germline, CDR1 is MDHEN and CDR2 SYDVKM. The V segment lost 6 bases and the J segment 12 bases; nucleotides outside the gene matches: 17. The CDR3 sequence is CASSKIAGGPFRRQFF. In DNA form, the CDR3 reads TGTGCCAGCAGCAAGATAGCGGGAGGCCCATTCAGAAGGCAGTTCTTC.

V gene TRBV6-1 combines with J gene TRBJ1-5; D is possibly TRBD1 (6 bases). V lost 1 base, J lost 4 bases, and 11 bases lay in between. This CDR3 is built from 15 residues. The V gene's germline CDR1 is MNHNS and CDR2 SASEGT. The chain's CDR3 is CASSEDRDGNQPQHF. The CDR3, as DNA: TGTGCCAGCAGTGAAGACAGGGACGGGAATCAGCCCCAGCATTTT.

CDR3 in amino acids: CASSVSTLAENTGELFF. For the CDR3, the DNA is TGTGCCAGCAGCGTATCTACGTTAGCGGAGAACACCGGGGAGCTGTTTTTT. The chain links TRBV9 to TRBJ2-2; perhaps TRBD2 as D (6 bases). Germline lookup yields CDR1 SGDLS and CDR2 YYNGEE. V lost 1 base, J lost 1 base, and 14 bases lay in between. The CDR3 spans 17 residues.

This clone was counted ten times or more. This chain connects TRBV5-1 to TRBJ1-2; a possible D gene is TRBD1 (6 bases). Germline CDR1 reads SGHRS; CDR2 reads YFSETQ. Between the trimmed V and J ends, which lost 4 bases and 8 bases, there was a span of 15 bases. The CDR3 length is 13 residues. The DNA for the CDR3 is TGCGCCAGCAGCCAAACTCAGGGGCTCGGCTACACCTTC. Residues: CASSQTQGLGYTF.

CDR3 coding DNA: TGTGCCAGTAGTATGGTAGGAGGTTACGAGCAGTACTTC. This codes for CASSMVGGYEQYF. V usage is TRBV19 and J usage is TRBJ2-7; D may be TRBD2 (5 bases). V was clipped by 3 bases and J by 4 bases, with 10 bases between them. CDR3 size: 13 residues. Germline lookup yields CDR1 LNHDA and CDR2 SQIVND (reference sequence).

The rearrangement joins TRBV5-1 to TRBJ2-3; possibly TRBD1 for D (7 bases). Trimming removed 3 bases from V and 6 bases from J, with 11 bases in between. This CDR3 is built from 13 residues. Germline-derived CDR1 and CDR2 are SGHRS and YFSETQ. CDR3 residues: CASSWGDSDTQYF. In DNA form, the CDR3 reads TGCGCCAGCAGCTGGGGGGACAGCGATACGCAGTATTTT. Complete variable domain (other parts from reference TRBV5-1 and TRBJ2-3): KAGVTQTPRYLIKTRGQQVTLSCSPISGHRSVSWYQQTPGQGLQFLFEYFSETQRNKGNFPGRFSGRQFSNSRSEMNVSTLELGDSALYLCASSWGDSDTQYFGPGTRLTVL.

The V gene is TRBV7-2, the J gene TRBJ2-6; no reliable D call. The CDR3 totals 14 residues. V gave up 3 bases and J gave up 2 bases, with 5 bases separating them. Germline CDR1 and CDR2: SGHTA and FQGNSA. Here the CDR3 DNA reads TGTGCCAGCAGCTTTATTCCTGGGGCCAACGTCCTGACTTTC. Translating gives CASSFIPGANVLTF.

V gene TRBV5-7 combines with J gene TRBJ1-4; possible D gene TRBD1, 6 bases. TRBV5-7 is an ORF, with its function uncertain. V lost 4 bases to trimming and J lost 12 bases, with 19 bases between them. The CDR3 runs to 14 residues. The CDR3 region is CASSTGTGLRELFF. The CDR3 DNA sequence: TGTGCCAGCAGCACAGGGACCGGGCTAAGGGAACTGTTTTTT.

This chain joins TRBV11-2 and TRBJ2-7, with 12 bases aligning to TRBD1. CDR3 length: 16 amino acids. Germline loops: CDR1 SGHAT, CDR2 FQNNGV. Losses at the gene ends were 5 bases for V and 4 bases for J; bases not matched to a gene: 9. CDR3 sequence (DNA): TGTGCCAGCAGCCACATCCGGGACAGGGGGCAGTACGAGCAGTACTTC. This encodes CASSHIRDRGQYEQYF.

This sequence joins TRBV4-2 and TRBJ2-3; 14 positions match TRBD2. CDR3 length: 22 amino acids. V trimming: 1 base; J trimming: 0 bases; junction bases outside the gene matches: 15. Germline V lookup: CDR1 LGHNA, CDR2 YNFKEQ. The DNA of the CDR3 is TGTGCCAGCAGCCAAGGACTAGCGGGGGGGTTACGGAGGTTAGCGAGCACAGATACGCAGTATTTT. Encoded protein: CASSQGLAGGLRRLASTDTQYF.

V gene TRBV4-2 combines with J gene TRBJ1-1; 8 positions match TRBD1. Germline values: CDR1 LGHNA, CDR2 YNFKEQ. The J segment lost 0 bases and the V segment lost 0 bases, leaving 6 bases of the junction unmatched. The CDR3 covers 17 residues. The chain's CDR3 is CASSQDFQGAMNTEAFF. CDR3 sequence (DNA): TGTGCCAGCAGCCAAGATTTTCAGGGGGCGATGAACACTGAAGCTTTCTTT.

This clone was counted a single time. This sequence joins TRBV28 and TRBJ1-3; a possible D gene is TRBD1 (5 bases). Trimming stripped 7 bases from V and 0 bases from J, with 10 bases between. CDR1 and CDR2 (germline): MDHEN, SYDVKM. This CDR3 is 14 amino acids long. The CDR3 DNA reads TGTGCCAGCACCCAGGACACCTCTGGAAACACCATATATTTT. Protein: CASTQDTSGNTIYF. Full variable domain (missing parts from reference TRBV28 and TRBJ1-3): DVKVTQSSRYLVKRTGEKVFLECVQDMDHENMFWYRQDPGLGLRLIYFSYDVKMKEKGDIPEGYSVSREKKERFSLILESASTNQTSMYLCASTQDTSGNTIYFGEGSWLTVV.

V and J are TRBV5-1 and TRBJ2-7, with D perhaps matching TRBD1 (5 bases). The CDR3 contains 13 residues. The germline V gene has CDR1 SGHRS and CDR2 YFSETQ. Trimming shortened V by 5 bases and J by 2 bases, and 11 bases separated the two germline ends. The CDR3 DNA sequence: TGCGCCAGCAGTCTAACAGGAACCTACGAGCAGTACTTC. This gives the protein CASSLTGTYEQYF.

This sequence joins TRBV6-2 or TRBV6-3 and TRBJ2-5; TRBD2 agrees at 8 bases. Germline CDR1 and CDR2: MNHEY and SVGEGT. The junction had 4 bases not matched to a gene; V was cut back by 2 bases and J by 5 bases. The CDR3 spans 14 residues. In nucleotides, the CDR3 is TGTGCCAGCAGTTACCCCGGGGGGGGTGAGACCCAGTACTTC. This sequence encodes CASSYPGGGETQYF.

This clone appeared a single time. The CDR3 loop is CASSRLQGAEQFF. CDR3 nucleotides: TGTGCCAGCAGTCGCCTCCAGGGTGCTGAGCAGTTCTTC. The chain combines TRBV9 with TRBJ2-1, with a tentative D call TRBD1 (5 bases). The CDR3 covers 13 residues. Trimming removed 5 bases at V and 9 bases at J, with 15 bases between. The germline V gene encodes CDR1 SGDLS and CDR2 YYNGEE.

The rearrangement joins TRBV29-1 to TRBJ2-2; 8 nucleotides match TRBD2. CDR3 size: 14 residues. Trimming cost V 5 bases and J 6 bases; bases outside gene matches: 8. Germline CDR1 SQVTM, CDR2 ANQGSEA. CDR3 sequence reads: CSVLTSGPAGELFF. CDR3 in DNA: TGCAGCGTTTTAACTAGCGGCCCCGCCGGGGAGCTGTTTTTT.

This clone was counted a single time. The V gene is TRBV5-6, the J gene TRBJ2-1, with D possibly being TRBD1 (5 bases). V lost 0 bases to trimming and J lost 8 bases, with 12 bases between them. The germline V gene has CDR1 SGHDT and CDR2 YYEEEE. This CDR3 is built from 14 residues. The CDR3 region has the DNA TGTGCCAGCAGCTTGGAAGCAGGGCGCGATGAGCAGTTCTTC. This translates into CASSLEAGRDEQFF.

The rearrangement joins TRBV14 to TRBJ2-2; D may be TRBD2 (7 bases). The CDR3 sequence is 14 residues long. The germline gives CDR1 SGHDN, CDR2 FVKESK. V lost 4 bases to trimming and J lost 6 bases, with 12 bases between them. CDR3: CASSPQGGAGELFF. The CDR3 DNA reads TGTGCCAGCAGCCCACAGGGAGGGGCCGGGGAGCTGTTTTTT.

This chain connects TRBV24-1 to TRBJ2-1; TRBD2 agrees at 15 bases. From germline, CDR1 is KGHDR and CDR2 SFDVKD. The V segment lost 5 bases and the J segment 8 bases; nucleotides outside the gene matches: 3. This CDR3 comprises 15 residues. As DNA, the CDR3 is TGTGCCACCAGTGCCCGGACTAGCGGGAGGGATGAGCAGTTCTTC. This sequence encodes CATSARTSGRDEQFF.

CDR3 coding DNA: TGTGCCACCAGCAGAGGGACTAGCGGGAGATACAATGAGCAGTTCTTC. This translates into CATSRGTSGRYNEQFF. V usage is TRBV15 and J usage is TRBJ2-1; TRBD2 matches 13 bases. There are 16 residues in the CDR3. Germline V gene sequence: CDR1 LNHNV, CDR2 YYDKDF (reference sequence). V lost 1 base to trimming and J lost 4 bases; unmatched junction nucleotides: 1.

The gene calls are TRBV3-1 (or the pseudogene TRBV3-2) and TRBJ2-1; 7 positions match TRBD2. CDR3 length equals 16 residues. CDR1 and CDR2 from the germline V gene are LGHDT and YNNKEL (reference sequence). Trimming removed 0 bases from V and 5 bases from J; junction bases left unmatched: 7. This CDR3 reads CASSQDLGGRHNEQFF. Written as DNA, the CDR3 is TGTGCCAGCAGCCAAGATCTGGGAGGGAGGCACAATGAGCAGTTCTTC.

J is TRBJ2-7 and V is TRBV28; TRBD2 matches at 8 bases. V shed 8 bases, J shed 0 bases, and the junction held 6 bases outside the gene matches. Germline loops: CDR1 MDHEN, CDR2 SYDVKM. This CDR3 has 14 amino acids. CDR3 region: CASRLGGASYEQYF. The CDR3 nucleotides read TGTGCCAGCCGCCTCGGGGGGGCCTCCTACGAGCAGTACTTC. Drawing the rest from reference TRBV28 and TRBJ2-7, the complete variable domain is DVKVTQSSRYLVKRTGEKVFLECVQDMDHENMFWYRQDPGLGLRLIYFSYDVKMKEKGDIPEGYSVSREKKERFSLILESASTNQTSMYLCASRLGGASYEQYFGPGTRLTVT.

This chain uses TRBV18 with TRBJ1-1; TRBD1 is a possible D gene (5 bases). CDR1 and CDR2 from the germline V gene are KGHSH and LQKENI. Trimming removed 3 bases from V and 3 bases from J, with 14 bases in between. This CDR3 is built from 15 residues. CDR3 amino acids: CASSPRWAGDTEAFF. The DNA for the CDR3 is TGTGCCAGCTCACCTCGGTGGGCGGGGGACACTGAAGCTTTCTTT.

The chain joins TRBV6-5 to TRBJ2-3, with D possibly matching TRBD2 (7 bases). V gave up 7 bases and J gave up 1 base, with 12 bases separating them. This CDR3 comprises 14 residues. Germline V gene sequence: CDR1 MNHEY, CDR2 SVGAGI. For the CDR3, the DNA is TGTGCCAGCAACGGGGGGCTCCGCACAGATACGCAGTATTTT. It is translated as CASNGGLRTDTQYF.